The 24 T cell receptor beta chains reported below all come from one sample, sequenced in a study of STAT5B mutations in CD4+ large granular lymphocyte leukemia. Sequencing used immunoSEQ multiplex PCR; TCRdb keeps in-frame clones, though not all of them. The sample holds about 37,000 clones, around 90% seen once. The sequenced sample was CD4+ T cells from blood buffy coats. The receptor source for this set is a human donor in good health.

The gene calls are TRBV7-2 and TRBJ1-6; 7 bases line up with TRBD1. Per germline, CDR1 SGHTA and CDR2 FQGNSA. V trimming: 11 bases; J trimming: 6 bases; junction bases outside the gene matches: 7. The CDR3 sequence is 13 residues long. The CDR3 bases are TGTGCCGGCGGGCAGGGGGGTAATTCACCCCTCCACTTT. Residues: CAGGQGGNSPLHF.

J is TRBJ2-1 and V is TRBV18; 7 bases agree with TRBD2. V lost 4 bases and J lost 6; bases outside the gene matches: 6. Germline-derived CDR1 and CDR2 are KGHSH and LQKENI. This CDR3 is built from 14 residues. The CDR3 spells CASSLNGRFNEQFF. The CDR3 region has the DNA TGTGCCAGCTCACTCAACGGGAGGTTCAATGAGCAGTTCTTC.

The J gene is TRBJ2-3, the V gene TRBV4-3; D call uncertain. Between the trimmed V and J ends, which lost 1 base and 0 bases, there was a span of 8 bases. Germline CDR1 and CDR2: LGHNA and YSLEER. The CDR3 consists of 15 residues. The CDR3 here is CASSQVPGSTDTQYF. In DNA form, the CDR3 reads TGCGCCAGCAGCCAAGTCCCGGGCAGCACAGATACGCAGTATTTT.

This sequence joins TRBV6-6 and TRBJ2-7; D is perhaps TRBD1 (5 bases). Trimming took off 6 bases at V and 5 bases at J, with 11 bases between the two ends. Germline CDR1 is MNHNY and CDR2 is SVGAGI (reference sequence). The CDR3 has 12 residues. The CDR3 DNA follows: TGTGCCAGCAGCCCGACAGTCCACGAGCAGTACTTC. This encodes CASSPTVHEQYF.

A remark on this clone: Other DNA sequences in the sample encode the same CDR3. The chain uses TRBV7-2 and TRBJ2-1, with a tentative D call TRBD2 (5 bases). V was cut by 1 base and J by 8 bases, with 12 bases left in between. Germline-derived CDR1 and CDR2 are SGHTA and FQGNSA. This CDR3 spans 14 amino acids. This chain's CDR3 is CASSLGTPTDEQFF. CDR3 sequence (DNA): TGTGCCAGCAGCTTAGGGACTCCGACCGATGAGCAGTTCTTC.

In this sample, this clone turned up a few times. The genes are TRBV6-6 and TRBJ1-5; D is unresolved. CDR3 length: 14 amino acids. V lost 0 bases to trimming and J lost 4 bases, with 7 bases between them. Germline V CDR1 and CDR2: MNHNY, SVGAGI (reference sequence). The chain's CDR3 is CASSYSGMNQPQHF. As DNA, the CDR3 is TGTGCCAGCAGTTACTCTGGGATGAATCAGCCCCAGCATTTT.

In its sample, this clone was seen a few times. The V call is TRBV10-3, the J call TRBJ2-3; TRBD2 might be the D (5 bases). CDR3 size: 14 residues. Between the trimmed V and J ends, which lost 9 bases and 1 base, there was a span of 14 bases. Germline V gives CDR1 ENHRY, CDR2 SYGVKD. CDR3 loop: CAIKAEPGTDTQYF. The DNA for the CDR3 is TGTGCCATTAAAGCGGAGCCTGGCACAGATACGCAGTATTTT.

CDR3 sequence (DNA): TGCGCCAGCAGCCACCAGGGGGGCACCGGGGAGCTGTTTTTT. Its protein is CASSHQGGTGELFF. The rearrangement uses TRBV4-3 and TRBJ2-2, with D possibly TRBD1 on 7 matching bases. The CDR3 is made up of 14 amino acids. Germline CDR1 and CDR2: LGHNA and YSLEER. V was trimmed by 3 bases and J by 4 bases, leaving 9 bases between them.

This sequence joins TRBV18 and TRBJ1-5; 8 positions match TRBD1. With 3 bases clipped from V and 5 bases from J, the junction kept 6 bases outside the gene matches. CDR1 is KGHSH and CDR2 is LQKENI in the germline V gene. The CDR3 is made up of 15 amino acids. The CDR3 nucleotides read TGTGCCAGCTCACCTGGACAGGGAATGGATCAGCCCCAGCATTTT. Translation gives CASSPGQGMDQPQHF.

The rearrangement uses TRBV18 and TRBJ2-3, with 15 nucleotides matching TRBD2. The CDR3 extends over 18 amino acids. Trimming cost V 2 bases and J 0 bases; bases outside gene matches: 3. Germline V lookup: CDR1 KGHSH, CDR2 LQKENI. The CDR3 loop reads CASSPGTSGRRSTDTQYF. In nucleotides, the CDR3 is TGTGCCAGCTCACCAGGGACTAGCGGGAGGCGTAGCACAGATACGCAGTATTTT.

The chain employs TRBV11-2 and TRBJ2-1; 12 nucleotides match TRBD2. V trimming: 5 bases; J trimming: 6 bases; junction bases outside the gene matches: 8. Per germline, CDR1 SGHAT and CDR2 FQNNGV. This CDR3 region has 16 residues. CDR3: CASSPTLAGGGNEQFF. The CDR3 coding sequence is TGTGCCAGCAGCCCAACCCTAGCGGGAGGGGGCAATGAGCAGTTCTTC.

The genes are TRBV7-6 and TRBJ2-7; D may be TRBD1 (6 bases). This CDR3 comprises 14 residues. Deletions cut 5 bases from V and 1 base from J, with 12 bases between. Germline V lookup: CDR1 SGHVS, CDR2 FNYEAQ. This CDR3 reads CASSVGGQSYEQYF. CDR3 coding DNA: TGTGCCAGCAGCGTAGGGGGACAATCCTACGAGCAGTACTTC.

This chain connects TRBV2 to TRBJ2-1, with 8 nucleotides matching TRBD1. The CDR3 has 13 residues. The V gene end was trimmed by 6 bases and the J gene end by 7 bases; junction bases not matched to a gene: 5. Germline CDR1 reads SNHLY; CDR2 reads FYNNEI. The CDR3 spells CASRVTGVNEQFF. The CDR3 DNA follows: TGTGCCAGCAGGGTGACAGGGGTGAATGAGCAGTTCTTC.

The gene calls are TRBV4-2 and TRBJ2-3; D tentatively fits TRBD1 or TRBD2 (6 bases each). The V gene's germline CDR1 is LGHNA and CDR2 YNFKEQ. The CDR3 is made up of 19 amino acids. V was shortened by 4 bases and J by 3 bases, with 26 bases between the two germline ends. As DNA, the CDR3 is TGTGCCAGCAGCCCCAAAGGGGGTGGGACTCAAACTACTACAGATACGCAGTATTTT. This encodes CASSPKGGGTQTTTDTQYF.

The J gene is TRBJ2-3, the V gene TRBV5-6, with D unresolved. This CDR3 region has 16 residues. CDR1 is SGHDT and CDR2 is YYEEEE in the germline V gene. The ends were cut back, 1 base at V and 2 bases at J, with 14 bases in the middle. CDR3 sequence: CASSLSQLRSTDTQYF. The CDR3 DNA is TGTGCCAGCAGCTTGTCACAGTTAAGGTCCACAGATACGCAGTATTTT.

For the CDR3, the DNA is TGTGCCAGCAGCCTTAGGGACGGGAATGAAAAACTGTTTTTT. Protein product: CASSLRDGNEKLFF. This sequence joins TRBV9 and TRBJ1-4; D is possibly TRBD1 (5 bases). Germline V lookup: CDR1 SGDLS, CDR2 YYNGEE. Deletions cut 4 bases from V and 5 bases from J, with 12 bases between. This CDR3 comprises 14 residues.

This chain joins TRBV5-5 and TRBJ1-5, with D tentatively TRBD1 (6 bases). Between the trimmed V and J ends, which lost 0 bases and 1 base, there was a span of 11 bases. The CDR3 runs 16 residues. The germline V gene has CDR1 SGHKS and CDR2 YYEKEE (reference sequence). CDR3 region: CASSLAAGQSNQPQHF. DNA for the CDR3: TGTGCCAGCAGCTTGGCCGCTGGACAGAGCAATCAGCCCCAGCATTTT.

The rearrangement joins TRBV10-3 to TRBJ2-1; D gene unclear. From germline, CDR1 is ENHRY and CDR2 SYGVKD. The V gene lost 2 bases and the J gene lost 1 base, with 6 bases spanning the gap. The CDR3 totals 14 residues. CDR3 residues: CAISEERSYNEQFF. CDR3 sequence (DNA): TGTGCCATCAGTGAGGAACGATCCTACAATGAGCAGTTCTTC.

J is TRBJ1-1 and V is TRBV7-9; D is undetermined. Trimming removed 0 bases from V and 6 bases from J, with 14 bases in between. The germline V gene has CDR1 SEHNR and CDR2 FQNEAQ (reference sequence). This CDR3 has 15 residues. In DNA, the CDR3 is TGTGCCAGCAGCTTAGCGCCGCAGTCTGGGGCTGAAGCTTTCTTT. Protein sequence: CASSLAPQSGAEAFF.

J is TRBJ2-7 and V is TRBV7-2, with 9 bases matching TRBD1. In germline, CDR1 is SGHTA, CDR2 FQGNSA. Trimming cost V 5 bases and J 0 bases; bases outside gene matches: 2. This CDR3 is built from 14 residues. The DNA for the CDR3 is TGTGCCAGCAGCCAACAGGGGGCCTCCTACGAGCAGTACTTC. Encoded protein: CASSQQGASYEQYF.

V is TRBV11-2 and J is TRBJ2-3, with D possibly TRBD2 on 5 matching bases. Per germline, CDR1 SGHAT and CDR2 FQNNGV. The CDR3 spans 15 residues. Deletions cut 1 base from V and 5 bases from J, with 13 bases between. For the CDR3, the DNA is TGTGCCAGCAGCTTAGGGTCGGGGAACGGAGATACGCAGTATTTT. Its translation is CASSLGSGNGDTQYF. Filled out from reference TRBV11-2 and TRBJ2-3, the complete variable domain reads EAGVAQSPRYKIIEKRQSVAFWCNPISGHATLYWYQQILGQGPKLLIQFQNNGVVDDSQLPKDRFSAERLKGVDSTLKIQPAKLEDSAVYLCASSLGSGNGDTQYFGPGTRLTVL.

V usage is TRBV28 and J usage is TRBJ2-7; 10 nucleotides line up with TRBD1. From germline, CDR1 is MDHEN and CDR2 SYDVKM. The CDR3 is made up of 14 amino acids. V lost 8 bases to trimming and J lost 0 bases; unmatched junction nucleotides: 4. The CDR3 DNA is TGTGCCAGCGGACAGGGGGGCAGCTCCTACGAGCAGTACTTC. Translated: CASGQGGSSYEQYF. The whole variable domain, remainder taken from reference TRBV28 and TRBJ2-7, is DVKVTQSSRYLVKRTGEKVFLECVQDMDHENMFWYRQDPGLGLRLIYFSYDVKMKEKGDIPEGYSVSREKKERFSLILESASTNQTSMYLCASGQGGSSYEQYFGPGTRLTVT.

This chain links TRBV29-1 with TRBJ2-5; 9 bases fit TRBD1. The CDR3 is made up of 13 amino acids. Germline V gene sequence: CDR1 SQVTM, CDR2 ANQGSEA. The V gene end was trimmed by 6 bases and the J gene end by 4 bases; junction bases not matched to a gene: 6. In DNA form, the CDR3 reads TGCAGCGTCCGGGACAGGGCGGCAGAGACCCAGTACTTC. It translates to CSVRDRAAETQYF.

The CDR3 sequence is CASSPKRSSGKEETQYF. CDR3 DNA sequence: TGTGCCAGCAGCCCGAAGAGGAGTAGCGGGAAGGAGGAGACCCAGTACTTC. V usage is TRBV7-8 and J usage is TRBJ2-5; 8 bases map to TRBD2. The germline V gene encodes CDR1 SGHVS and CDR2 FQNEAQ. This CDR3 is built from 17 residues. V was clipped by 5 bases and J by 5 bases; unmatched bases: 16. The variable domain in full, completed from reference TRBV7-8 and TRBJ2-5, reads GAGVSQSPRYKVAKRGQDVALRCDPISGHVSLFWYQQALGQGPEFLTYFQNEAQLDKSGLPSDRFFAERPEGSVSTLKIQRTQQEDSAVYLCASSPKRSSGKEETQYFGPGTRLLVL.